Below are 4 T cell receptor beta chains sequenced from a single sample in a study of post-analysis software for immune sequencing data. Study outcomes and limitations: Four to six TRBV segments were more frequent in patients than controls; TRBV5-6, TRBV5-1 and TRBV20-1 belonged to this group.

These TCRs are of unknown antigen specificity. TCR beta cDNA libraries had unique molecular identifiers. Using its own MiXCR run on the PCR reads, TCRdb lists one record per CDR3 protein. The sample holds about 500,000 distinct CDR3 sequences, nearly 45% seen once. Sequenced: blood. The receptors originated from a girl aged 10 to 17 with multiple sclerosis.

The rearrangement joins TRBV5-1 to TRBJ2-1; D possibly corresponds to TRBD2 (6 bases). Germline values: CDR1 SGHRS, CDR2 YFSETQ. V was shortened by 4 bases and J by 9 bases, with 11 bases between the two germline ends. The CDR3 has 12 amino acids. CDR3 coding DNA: TGCGCCAGCAGCCGCGTGGGGGGTGAGCAGTTCTTC. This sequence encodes CASSRVGGEQFF.

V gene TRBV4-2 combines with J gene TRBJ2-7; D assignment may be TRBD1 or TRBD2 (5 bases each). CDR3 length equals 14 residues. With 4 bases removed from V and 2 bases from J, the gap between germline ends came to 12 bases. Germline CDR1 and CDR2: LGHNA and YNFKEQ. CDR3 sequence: CASSLGVEAYEQYF. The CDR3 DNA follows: TGTGCCAGCAGCCTAGGGGTGGAGGCCTACGAGCAGTACTTC.

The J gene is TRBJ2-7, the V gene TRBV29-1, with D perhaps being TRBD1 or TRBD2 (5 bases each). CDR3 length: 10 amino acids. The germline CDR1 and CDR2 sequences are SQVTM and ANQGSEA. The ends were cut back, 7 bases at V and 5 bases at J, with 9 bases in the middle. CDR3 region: CSAGTDEQYF. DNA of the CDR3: TGCAGCGCTGGGACCGACGAGCAGTACTTC.

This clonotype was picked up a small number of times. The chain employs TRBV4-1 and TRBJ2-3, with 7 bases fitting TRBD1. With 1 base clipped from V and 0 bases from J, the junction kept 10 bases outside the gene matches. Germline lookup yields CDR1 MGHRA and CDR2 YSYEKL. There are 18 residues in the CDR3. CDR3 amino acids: CASSQGGSGTASTDTQYF. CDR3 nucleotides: TGCGCCAGCAGCCAAGGGGGTTCCGGGACAGCGAGCACAGATACGCAGTATTTT.